Reported below is one T cell receptor (beta chain). Its antigen is undetermined. The V and J ends lost 3 bases and 0 bases respectively, with 9 bases between them. CDR3 length equals 15 residues. Germline V gene lookup returns CDR1 LNHDA and CDR2 SQIVND (reference sequence). The data were obtained in a study of CD8+CD57+ T cells in acquired aplastic anemia. Study results and limitations: Levels of CD8+ Simpson's diversity were not significantly distinct in patients versus controls. Patients and controls shared under 35 CD8+ CDR3 sequences, highly expressed in patients.

Genomic DNA templated the TCR beta VDJ and CDR3 profiling. TCRdb re-called the reads with MiXCR, one entry per CDR3 protein. Of some 64,000 distinct CDR3 sequences detected, 50% to 70% appear once; the ten largest clones hold under 2.5%. The sequence came from a human donor in good health, serving as a control. The sequencing input was sorted CD4+, CD8+, or CD8+CD57+ T cells (not recorded which) from PBMCs. V usage is TRBV19 and J usage is TRBJ1-3; D ambiguous. CDR3 DNA: TGTGCCAGTAGTATGGTAGAGAGCTCTGGAAACACCATATATTTT. Protein: CASSMVESSGNTIYF. The full variable domain, rest sourced from reference TRBV19 and TRBJ1-3, is DGGITQSPKYLFRKEGQNVTLSCEQNLNHDAMYWYRQDPGQGLRLIYYSQIVNDFQKGDIAEGYSVSREKKESFPLTVTSAQKNPTAFYLCASSMVESSGNTIYFGEGSWLTVV.